Below, one TCR beta chain is given with its context. Antigen unknown. Sequencing was performed with immunoSEQ multiplex PCR; in TCRdb, only in-frame clones are kept and a portion is missing. The repertoire holds about 48,000 clones, roughly nine tenths seen once, with around 6% in the top ten. This sample was included in a study of OX40 agonist ivuxolimab in advanced cancers. Across the study: Patients received intravenous ivuxolimab every 2 weeks at 0.01 to 10 mg/kg. Three patients got partial responses; one had hepatocellular carcinoma and two had cutaneous melanoma. Melanoma, hepatocellular carcinoma, head and neck or renal cell cancer occurred in dose-escalation patients.

The study's findings and limits: Antigen specificity remained undetermined for the expanded peripheral T cells.

The length of the CDR3 is 13 residues. V was pared by 0 bases and J by 1 base, with 5 bases between. Germline CDR1 is SGHKS and CDR2 is YYEKEE (reference sequence). This chain connects TRBV5-5 to TRBJ2-7, with D uncertain. This sequence was found in an adult with an advanced solid tumor such as melanoma, head and neck, liver or kidney cancer. Sample: CD4+ or CD8+ T cells sorted from blood, taken in a trial of the OX40 agonist ivuxolimab. CDR3 residues: CASSLVVSYEQYV. DNA of the CDR3: TGTGCCAGCAGCTTGGTAGTTTCCTACGAGCAGTACGTC.